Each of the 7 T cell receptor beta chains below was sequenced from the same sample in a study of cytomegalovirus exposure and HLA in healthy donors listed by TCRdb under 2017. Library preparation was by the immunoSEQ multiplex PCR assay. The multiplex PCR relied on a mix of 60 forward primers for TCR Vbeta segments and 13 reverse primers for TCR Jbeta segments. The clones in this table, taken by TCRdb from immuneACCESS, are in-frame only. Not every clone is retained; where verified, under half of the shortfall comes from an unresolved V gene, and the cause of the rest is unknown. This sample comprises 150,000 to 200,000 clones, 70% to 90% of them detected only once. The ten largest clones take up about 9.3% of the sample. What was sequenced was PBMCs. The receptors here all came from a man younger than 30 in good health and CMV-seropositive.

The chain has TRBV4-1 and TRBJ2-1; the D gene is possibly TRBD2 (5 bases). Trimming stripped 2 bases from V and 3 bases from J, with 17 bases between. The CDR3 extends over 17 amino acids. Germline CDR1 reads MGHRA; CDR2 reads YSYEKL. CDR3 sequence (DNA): TGCGCCAGCAGCCAAAAGGCCCCGCGGGCCCTCTACAATGAGCAGTTCTTC. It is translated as CASSQKAPRALYNEQFF.

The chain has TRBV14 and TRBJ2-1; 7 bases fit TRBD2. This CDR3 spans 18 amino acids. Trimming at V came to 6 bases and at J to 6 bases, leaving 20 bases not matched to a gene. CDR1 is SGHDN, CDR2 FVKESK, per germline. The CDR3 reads CASRVTGTTRRGPNEQFF. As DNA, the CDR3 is TGTGCCAGCAGAGTCACCGGGACTACTAGACGAGGCCCCAATGAGCAGTTCTTC.

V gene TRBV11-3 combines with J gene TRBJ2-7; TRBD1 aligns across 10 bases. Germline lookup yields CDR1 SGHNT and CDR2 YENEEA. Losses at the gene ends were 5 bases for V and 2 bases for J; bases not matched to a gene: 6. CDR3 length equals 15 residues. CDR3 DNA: TGTGCCAGCAGCCTAGCCGGGACAGGGGCCTACGAGCAGTACTTC. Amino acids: CASSLAGTGAYEQYF.

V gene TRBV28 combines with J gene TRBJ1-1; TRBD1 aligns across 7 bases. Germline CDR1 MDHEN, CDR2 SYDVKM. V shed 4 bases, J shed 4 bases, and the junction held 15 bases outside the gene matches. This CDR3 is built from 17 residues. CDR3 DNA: TGTGCCAGCAGTTCGACAGGGTGGAGCGATTTGGGCACTGAAGCTTTCTTT. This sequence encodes CASSSTGWSDLGTEAFF.

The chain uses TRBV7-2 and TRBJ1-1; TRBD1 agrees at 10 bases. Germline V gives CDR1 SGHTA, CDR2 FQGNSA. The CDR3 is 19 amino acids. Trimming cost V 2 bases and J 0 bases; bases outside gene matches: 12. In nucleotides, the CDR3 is TGTGCCAGCAGCTTAAGGCGCCCGGGACAGGGGTACATGAACACTGAAGCTTTCTTT. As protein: CASSLRRPGQGYMNTEAFF.

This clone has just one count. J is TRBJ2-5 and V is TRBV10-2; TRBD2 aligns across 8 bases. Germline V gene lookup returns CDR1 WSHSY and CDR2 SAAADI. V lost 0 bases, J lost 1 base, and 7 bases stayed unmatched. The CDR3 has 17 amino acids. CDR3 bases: TGCGCCAGCAGTGAGTCCGTGGCGGGGGGCACCCAAGAGACCCAGTACTTC. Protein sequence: CASSESVAGGTQETQYF.

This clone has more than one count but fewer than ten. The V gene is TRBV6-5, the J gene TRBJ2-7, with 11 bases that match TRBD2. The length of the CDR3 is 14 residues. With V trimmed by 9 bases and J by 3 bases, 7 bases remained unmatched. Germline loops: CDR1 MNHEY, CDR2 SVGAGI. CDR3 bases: TGTGCCAGTGGGGCCGGGACTAGCGGCTACGAGCAGTACTTC. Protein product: CASGAGTSGYEQYF.